Each of the 22 T cell receptor beta chains below was sequenced from the same sample in a study of T cell changes during pregnancy in multiple sclerosis. Sequenced by immunoSEQ multiplex PCR; TCRdb stores in-frame clones only, minus some. The profile shows about 38,000 clones, under 95% of them singletons. The sample here was CD4+ T cells from peripheral blood mononuclear cells, taken in the third trimester of pregnancy. These TCRs come from a female donor in good health, enrolled as a control in a pregnancy study.

The J gene is TRBJ1-1, the V gene TRBV7-9; no firm D call. Germline V gene data show CDR1 as SEHNR and CDR2 as FQNEAQ (reference sequence). Trimming removed 0 bases at V and 3 bases at J, with 11 bases between. The CDR3 is 15 amino acids. In DNA, the CDR3 is TGTGCCAGCAGCTTAGCAAGCGGGCTGGACACTGAAGCTTTCTTT. Encoded protein: CASSLASGLDTEAFF.

The chain is built from TRBV6-5 and TRBJ2-5, with a tentative D call TRBD1 (6 bases). The CDR3 length is 13 residues. Trimming stripped 5 bases from V and 0 bases from J, with 7 bases between. From germline, CDR1 is MNHEY and CDR2 SVGAGI. CDR3 DNA sequence: TGTGCCAGCAGTCCAGGGGACCAAGAGACCCAGTACTTC. Protein product: CASSPGDQETQYF.

The chain is built from TRBV28 and TRBJ2-6; a weak D match, TRBD1 (6 bases). V gave up 4 bases and J gave up 1 base, with 14 bases separating them. CDR1 MDHEN and CDR2 SYDVKM come from the germline V gene. CDR3 size: 17 residues. CDR3 residues: CASSSGQPFSGANVLTF. The CDR3 region has the DNA TGTGCCAGCAGTTCCGGACAGCCTTTTTCTGGGGCCAACGTCCTGACTTTC.

The V call is TRBV18, the J call TRBJ2-2; TRBD2 matches 10 bases. CDR1 and CDR2 (germline): KGHSH, LQKENI. Unmatched junction bases numbered 7, after V lost 5 bases and J lost 4 bases. There are 16 residues in the CDR3. In DNA form, the CDR3 reads TGTGCCAGCTCAGCTCCTAGCGGGGGCCTCACCGGGGAGCTGTTTTTT. Its protein is CASSAPSGGLTGELFF.

This sequence joins TRBV25-1 and TRBJ1-2; D gene ambiguous. CDR3 length: 12 amino acids. The V gene's germline CDR1 is MGHDK and CDR2 SYGVNS. V lost 6 bases to trimming and J lost 8 bases, with 13 bases between them. This CDR3 reads CASRSNRVGYTF. CDR3 bases: TGTGCCAGCAGATCGAACAGAGTCGGCTACACCTTC.

This chain links TRBV6-6 with TRBJ2-7; 7 nucleotides line up with TRBD1. This CDR3 is 12 amino acids long. Germline trimming cut 6 bases from V and 2 bases from J; bases unmatched to any gene: 1. Germline CDR1 and CDR2: MNHNY and SVGAGI (reference sequence). The CDR3 nucleotides read TGTGCCAGCAGCGGGACAGCCTACGAGCAGTACTTC. Translating gives CASSGTAYEQYF.

The chain carries TRBV29-1 and TRBJ2-1; D is undetermined. The germline gives CDR1 SQVTM, CDR2 ANQGSEA. V shed 4 bases and J shed 3 bases, with 19 bases lying between them. The length of the CDR3 is 16 residues. This CDR3 is CSVARGLAEFYNEQFF. The DNA for the CDR3 is TGCAGCGTTGCACGAGGTCTGGCGGAGTTCTACAATGAGCAGTTCTTC.

The rearrangement uses TRBV5-1 and TRBJ2-1; 10 bases map to TRBD2. Germline lookup yields CDR1 SGHRS and CDR2 YFSETQ. The V gene end was trimmed by 3 bases and the J gene end by 5 bases; junction bases not matched to a gene: 11. This CDR3 is built from 17 residues. As DNA, the CDR3 is TGCGCCAGCAGCTCTGGACGTAGCGGGAGGCCTAACAATGAGCAGTTCTTC. Translation: CASSSGRSGRPNNEQFF.

V and J are TRBV14 and TRBJ2-7, with TRBD2 matching over 11 bases. V trimming: 1 base; J trimming: 2 bases; junction bases outside the gene matches: 7. CDR3 length: 17 amino acids. The germline V gene has CDR1 SGHDN and CDR2 FVKESK. The DNA for the CDR3 is TGTGCCAGCAGCCAAGGTAGCGGGAGGGCGCGCACCTACGAGCAGTACTTC. Encoded protein: CASSQGSGRARTYEQYF.

This clone was seen only a few times. J is TRBJ2-1 and V is TRBV7-3; D is possibly TRBD1 (5 bases). V was trimmed by 5 bases and J by 8 bases, leaving 19 bases between them. CDR1 and CDR2 from the germline V gene are SGHTA and FQGTGA. The CDR3 has 15 amino acids. The CDR3 sequence is CASSPSPQGWDEQFF. In DNA, the CDR3 is TGTGCCAGCAGCCCTTCGCCCCAGGGTTGGGATGAGCAGTTCTTC.

The J gene is TRBJ1-5, the V gene TRBV11-2; D not certain. V lost 2 bases, J lost 7 bases, and 9 bases lay in between. The CDR3 covers 13 residues. Germline V gene lookup returns CDR1 SGHAT and CDR2 FQNNGV. The CDR3 region is CASSLRREQPQHF. The CDR3 nucleotides read TGTGCCAGCAGCTTAAGGAGGGAGCAGCCCCAGCATTTT.

The chain uses TRBV11-1 and TRBJ2-7, with 7 bases that match TRBD2. Looked up from germline, CDR1 is SGHAT and CDR2 is FQDESV (reference sequence). J was trimmed by 4 bases and V by 7 bases; bases with no gene match: 7. The length of the CDR3 is 13 residues. CDR3 nucleotide sequence: TGTGCCAGCAAAAATACGGGGGGATACGAGCAGTACTTC. Translated: CASKNTGGYEQYF.

The rearrangement joins TRBV19 to TRBJ2-7, with a tentative D call TRBD2 (6 bases). Per the germline V gene, CDR1 is LNHDA and CDR2 is SQIVND (reference sequence). The CDR3 is made up of 14 amino acids. V lost 5 bases, J lost 0 bases, and 11 bases lay in between. The CDR3 loop is CASSAGTGSYEQYF. The CDR3 region has the DNA TGTGCCAGTAGTGCCGGGACTGGCTCCTACGAGCAGTACTTC. The entire variable domain, with the rest obtained from reference TRBV19 and TRBJ2-7, is as follows: DGGITQSPKYLFRKEGQNVTLSCEQNLNHDAMYWYRQDPGQGLRLIYYSQIVNDFQKGDIAEGYSVSREKKESFPLTVTSAQKNPTAFYLCASSAGTGSYEQYFGPGTRLTVT.

CDR3 region: CATGAGGVSDTQYF. The CDR3 DNA sequence: TGCGCCACCGGAGCGGGGGGGGTCTCAGATACGCAGTATTTT. The chain combines TRBV5-1 with TRBJ2-3; 10 positions match TRBD2. J gave up 4 bases and V 9 bases, and 8 bases lay outside the gene matches. CDR1 is SGHRS, CDR2 YFSETQ, per germline. The CDR3 is made up of 14 amino acids.

The chain couples TRBV7-2 to TRBJ2-5, with unresolved D. V shed 8 bases and J shed 4 bases, with 14 bases lying between them. Germline V gene sequence: CDR1 SGHTA, CDR2 FQGNSA. This CDR3 region has 13 residues. For the CDR3, the DNA is TGTGCCAGCGTACCGGTCCCCCTAGAGACCCAGTACTTC. This encodes CASVPVPLETQYF.

This sequence joins TRBV5-1 and TRBJ1-5; a possible D gene is TRBD1 (6 bases). The CDR3 contains 16 residues. The V and J ends lost 0 bases and 0 bases respectively, with 10 bases between them. Germline V CDR1 and CDR2: SGHRS, YFSETQ. The CDR3 coding sequence is TGCGCCAGCAGCTTGGAAGGGGGATCTAGCAATCAGCCCCAGCATTTT. It encodes CASSLEGGSSNQPQHF.

Here the CDR3 DNA reads TGTGCCAGTAGTAACCTTTTTAGCGGGGGGGTGGAGACCCAGTACTTC. It yields the protein CASSNLFSGGVETQYF. The rearrangement joins TRBV19 to TRBJ2-5, with TRBD2 matching 11 bases. J lost 5 bases, V lost 4 bases, and 9 bases had no gene match. The length of the CDR3 is 16 residues. Germline CDR1 LNHDA, CDR2 SQIVND (reference sequence).

This clone showed up just a few times. This chain joins TRBV9 and TRBJ2-3; maybe TRBD2 (5 bases). Germline V gives CDR1 SGDLS, CDR2 YYNGEE. This CDR3 comprises 17 residues. Trimming removed 0 bases from V and 2 bases from J, with 16 bases in between. The CDR3 coding sequence is TGTGCCAGCAGCGTAGTCGGTCGTCTAGACTACACAGATACGCAGTATTTT. Protein: CASSVVGRLDYTDTQYF.

Details on this clone: The germline gene is not matched at one end of the junction; a read error may be the cause. This chain connects TRBV7-9 to TRBJ1-2, with 7 bases identical to TRBD1. The CDR3 loop spans 13 amino acids. In germline, CDR1 is SEHNR, CDR2 FQNEAQ (reference sequence). As DNA, the CDR3 is TGTGCCAGCAGATTAGACAGGGCCTATGGCTACACCTTC. Translation gives CASRLDRAYGYTF.

The chain carries TRBV28 and TRBJ1-4; D may be TRBD1 (5 bases). Germline V gene data show CDR1 as MDHEN and CDR2 as SYDVKM. The CDR3 covers 15 residues. The V and J ends lost 5 bases and 6 bases respectively, with 16 bases between them. CDR3 sequence (DNA): TGTGCCAGCAGTGGAAGGAGTGTAGGGGATGAAAAACTGTTTTTT. Its translation: CASSGRSVGDEKLFF.

V gene TRBV5-1 combines with J gene TRBJ2-1; weak D call: TRBD2 (6 bases). Trimming removed 5 bases at V and 0 bases at J, with 12 bases between. Germline V CDR1 and CDR2: SGHRS, YFSETQ. The CDR3 has 15 residues. CDR3 protein: CASRKEGSSYNEQFF. CDR3 DNA: TGCGCCAGCAGGAAGGAGGGGTCCTCCTACAATGAGCAGTTCTTC.

V and J are TRBV6-1 and TRBJ1-5; 7 bases fit TRBD1. The CDR3 is 14 residues long. Germline V CDR1 and CDR2: MNHNS, SASEGT. V shed 8 bases and J 2 bases; nucleotides not matched to a gene: 6. CDR3 nucleotide sequence: TGTGCCAGCCGACAGGGTTCGGGCAATCAGCCCCAGCATTTT. Translated: CASRQGSGNQPQHF.